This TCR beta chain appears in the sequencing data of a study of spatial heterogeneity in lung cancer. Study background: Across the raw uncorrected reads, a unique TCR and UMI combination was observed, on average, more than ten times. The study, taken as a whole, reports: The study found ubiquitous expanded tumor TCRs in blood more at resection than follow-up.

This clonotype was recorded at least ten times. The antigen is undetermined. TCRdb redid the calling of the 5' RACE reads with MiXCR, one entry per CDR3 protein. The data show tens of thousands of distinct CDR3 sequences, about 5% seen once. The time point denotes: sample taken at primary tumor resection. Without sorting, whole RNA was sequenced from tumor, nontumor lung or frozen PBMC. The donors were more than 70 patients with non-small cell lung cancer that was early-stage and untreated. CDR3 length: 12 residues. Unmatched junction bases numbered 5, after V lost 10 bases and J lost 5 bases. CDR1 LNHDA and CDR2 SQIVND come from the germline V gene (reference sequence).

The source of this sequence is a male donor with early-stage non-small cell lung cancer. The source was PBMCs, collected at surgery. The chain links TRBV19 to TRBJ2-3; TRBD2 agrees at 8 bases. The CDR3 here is CATGGAGDTQYF. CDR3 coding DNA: TGTGCCACGGGGGGGGCTGGAGATACGCAGTATTTT.